The subject of this entry is one T cell receptor beta chain. The antigen is undetermined. The germline V gene encodes CDR1 SGHAT and CDR2 FQNNGV. CDR3 length equals 17 residues. Trimming shortened V by 6 bases and J by 6 bases, and 25 bases separated the two germline ends. TCRdb reprocessed the RT-PCR reads with MiXCR, giving one entry per CDR3 protein. This sample has more than 400,000 distinct CDR3 sequences, with 9.5% to 12% found just once. This record belongs to a study of response to subunit inactivated influenza vaccine. Study results and limitations: It was the authors' suggestion that each seasonal influenza vaccination recruits few new T cells.

J is TRBJ2-3 and V is TRBV11-2; D might be TRBD2 (7 bases). The specimen comprised PBMCs from blood, sampled 40 to 50 days after vaccination. The source of this sequence is a man aged 45-65 years who received an inactivated influenza vaccine. The CDR3 coding sequence is TGTGCCAGCAGTTCTAGGGGAGCGGGACAATTACTTGATACGCAGTATTTT. Translated: CASSSRGAGQLLDTQYF.